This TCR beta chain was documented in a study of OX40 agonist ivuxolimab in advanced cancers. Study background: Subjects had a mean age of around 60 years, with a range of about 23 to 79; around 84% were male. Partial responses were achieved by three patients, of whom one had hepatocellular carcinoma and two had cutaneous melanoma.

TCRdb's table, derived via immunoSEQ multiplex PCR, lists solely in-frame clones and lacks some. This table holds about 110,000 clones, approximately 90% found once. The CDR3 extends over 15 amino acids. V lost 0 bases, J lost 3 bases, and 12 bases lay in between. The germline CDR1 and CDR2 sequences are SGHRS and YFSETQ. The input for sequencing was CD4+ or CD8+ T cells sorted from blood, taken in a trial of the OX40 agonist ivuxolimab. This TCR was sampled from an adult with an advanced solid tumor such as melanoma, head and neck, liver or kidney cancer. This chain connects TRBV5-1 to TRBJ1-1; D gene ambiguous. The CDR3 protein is CASSLVRVQDTEAFF. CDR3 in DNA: TGCGCCAGCAGCTTGGTAAGGGTTCAGGACACTGAAGCTTTCTTT.